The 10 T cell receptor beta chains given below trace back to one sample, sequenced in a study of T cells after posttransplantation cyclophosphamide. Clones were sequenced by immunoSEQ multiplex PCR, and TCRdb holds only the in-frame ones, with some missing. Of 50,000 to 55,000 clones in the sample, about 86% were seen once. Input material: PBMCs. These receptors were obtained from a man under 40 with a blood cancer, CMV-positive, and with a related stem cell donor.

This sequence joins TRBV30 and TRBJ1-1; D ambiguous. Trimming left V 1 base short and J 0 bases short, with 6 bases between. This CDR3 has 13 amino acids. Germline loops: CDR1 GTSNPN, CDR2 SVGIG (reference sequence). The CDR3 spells CAWSDSLNTEAFF. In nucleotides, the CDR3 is TGTGCCTGGAGTGACAGCTTGAACACTGAAGCTTTCTTT.

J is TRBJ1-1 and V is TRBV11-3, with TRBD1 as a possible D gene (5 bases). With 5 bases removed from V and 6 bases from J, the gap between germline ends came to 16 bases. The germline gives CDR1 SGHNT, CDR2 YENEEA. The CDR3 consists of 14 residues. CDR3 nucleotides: TGTGCCAGCAGCCCGGGGCAGGGAGGCCCTGAAGCTTTCTTT. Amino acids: CASSPGQGGPEAFF.

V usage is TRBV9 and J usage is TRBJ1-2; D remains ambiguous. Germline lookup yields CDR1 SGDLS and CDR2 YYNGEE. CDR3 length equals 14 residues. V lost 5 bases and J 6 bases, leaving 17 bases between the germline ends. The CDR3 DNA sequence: TGTGCCAGCAGAGACGGGAGTTTGGTGGATGGCTACACCTTC. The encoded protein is CASRDGSLVDGYTF.

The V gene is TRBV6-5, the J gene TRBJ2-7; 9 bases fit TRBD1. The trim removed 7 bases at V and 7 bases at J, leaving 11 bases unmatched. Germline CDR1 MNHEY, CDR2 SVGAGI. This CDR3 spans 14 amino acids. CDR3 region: CASTKEQGAREQYF. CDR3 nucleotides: TGTGCCAGCACAAAGGAACAGGGGGCGAGGGAGCAGTACTTC.

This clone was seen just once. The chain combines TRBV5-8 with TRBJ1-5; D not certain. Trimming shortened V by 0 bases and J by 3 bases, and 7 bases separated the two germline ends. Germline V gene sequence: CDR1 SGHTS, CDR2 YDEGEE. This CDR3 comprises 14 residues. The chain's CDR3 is CASSLGENNQPQHF. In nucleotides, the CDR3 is TGTGCCAGCAGCTTGGGGGAGAACAATCAGCCCCAGCATTTT.

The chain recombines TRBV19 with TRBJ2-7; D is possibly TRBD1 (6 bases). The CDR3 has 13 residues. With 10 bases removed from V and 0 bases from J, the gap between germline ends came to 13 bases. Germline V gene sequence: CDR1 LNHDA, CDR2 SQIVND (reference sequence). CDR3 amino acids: CATRGRDSYEQYF. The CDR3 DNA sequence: TGTGCCACCAGGGGACGGGACTCCTACGAGCAGTACTTC.

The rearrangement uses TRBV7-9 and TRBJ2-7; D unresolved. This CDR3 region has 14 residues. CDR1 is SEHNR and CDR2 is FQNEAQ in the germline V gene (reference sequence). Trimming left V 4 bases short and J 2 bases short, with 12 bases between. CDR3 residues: CASSSTSEPYEQYF. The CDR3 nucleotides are TGTGCCAGCAGCTCCACGTCTGAGCCCTACGAGCAGTACTTC.

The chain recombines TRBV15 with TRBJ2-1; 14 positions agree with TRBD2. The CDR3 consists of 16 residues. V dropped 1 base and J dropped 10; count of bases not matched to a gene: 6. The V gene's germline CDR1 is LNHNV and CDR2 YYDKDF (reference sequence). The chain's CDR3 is CATSRGGTSGSPEQFF. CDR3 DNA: TGTGCCACCAGCAGAGGGGGGACTAGCGGGAGTCCCGAGCAGTTCTTC.

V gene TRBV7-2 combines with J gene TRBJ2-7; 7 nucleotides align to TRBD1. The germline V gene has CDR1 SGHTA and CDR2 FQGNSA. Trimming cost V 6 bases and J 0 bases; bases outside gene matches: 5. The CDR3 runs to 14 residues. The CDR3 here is CASSSTGVSYEQYF. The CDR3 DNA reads TGTGCCAGCAGTTCTACAGGGGTCTCCTACGAGCAGTACTTC.

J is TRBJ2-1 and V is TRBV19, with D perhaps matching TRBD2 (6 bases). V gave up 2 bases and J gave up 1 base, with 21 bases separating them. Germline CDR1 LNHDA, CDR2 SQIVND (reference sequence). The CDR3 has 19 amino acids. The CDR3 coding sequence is TGTGCCAGTAGTATATACGACGACGGGGGATTAGGGTCCTACAATGAGCAGTTCTTC. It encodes CASSIYDDGGLGSYNEQFF. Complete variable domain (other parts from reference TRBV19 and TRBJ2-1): DGGITQSPKYLFRKEGQNVTLSCEQNLNHDAMYWYRQDPGQGLRLIYYSQIVNDFQKGDIAEGYSVSREKKESFPLTVTSAQKNPTAFYLCASSIYDDGGLGSYNEQFFGPGTRLTVL.